These 30 T cell receptor beta chains originate from one sample sequenced in a study of blood T cell repertoires in COVID-19 (TCRdb year 2020). Libraries were made using the immunoSEQ multiplex PCR assay. Entries here come from immuneACCESS through TCRdb and include only in-frame sequences with V and J called. Some clones fail to appear in such tables; in the studies checked, an unresolved V gene covers under half of the shortfall, and the cause of the remainder is unknown. A total of about 140,000 clones appear in this sample, 86% of them only once. About 8% of the sample lies in the top ten. The specimen sequenced was peripheral blood. These receptors came from a woman in her sixties with acute or convalescent COVID-19.

This clone was observed a handful of times. The J gene is TRBJ1-5, the V gene TRBV5-6; 9 nucleotides line up with TRBD1. V lost 4 bases, J lost 4 bases, and 6 bases stayed unmatched. The germline V gene has CDR1 SGHDT and CDR2 YYEEEE. The length of the CDR3 is 15 residues. This CDR3 reads CASSRGTGINQPQHF. In DNA form, the CDR3 reads TGTGCCAGCAGCCGTGGGACAGGGATTAATCAGCCCCAGCATTTT.

This chain connects TRBV7-2 to TRBJ2-2; 8 bases fit TRBD2. Germline CDR1 is SGHTA and CDR2 is FQGNSA. V was pared by 5 bases and J by 7 bases, with 6 bases of the junction left unmatched. The CDR3 is 14 residues long. This chain's CDR3 is CASSLGTSNGELFF. In nucleotides, the CDR3 is TGTGCCAGCAGCCTCGGGACTAGTAACGGGGAGCTGTTTTTT.

The genes are TRBV7-9 and TRBJ1-2, with 7 bases lining up with TRBD1. This CDR3 region has 13 residues. V dropped 3 bases and J dropped 8; count of bases not matched to a gene: 6. The germline gives CDR1 SEHNR, CDR2 FQNEAQ (reference sequence). The CDR3 protein is CASSFIGTAGYTF. Written as DNA, the CDR3 is TGTGCCAGCAGCTTTATCGGGACAGCGGGCTACACCTTC.

V and J are TRBV3-1 (or the pseudogene TRBV3-2) and TRBJ2-3; 8 bases match TRBD2. Germline V gene data show CDR1 as LGHDT and CDR2 as YNNKEL (reference sequence). There are 16 residues in the CDR3. Germline trimming cut 4 bases from V and 3 bases from J; bases unmatched to any gene: 9. The CDR3 spells CASSRRGSGETDTQYF. The CDR3 DNA follows: TGTGCCAGCAGCCGCCGTGGTAGCGGGGAGACAGATACGCAGTATTTT.

Only one count was recorded for this clone. The chain joins TRBV25-1 to TRBJ2-7; 7 nucleotides match TRBD2. The CDR3 loop spans 15 amino acids. The V gene end was trimmed by 1 base and the J gene end by 2 bases; junction bases not matched to a gene: 5. Germline V gene data show CDR1 as MGHDK and CDR2 as SYGVNS. Written as DNA, the CDR3 is TGTGCCAGCAGTGAATGGGCGGGGAGGGCCTACGAGCAGTACTTC. This encodes CASSEWAGRAYEQYF.

The V gene is TRBV9, the J gene TRBJ2-7; 7 nucleotides line up with TRBD2. Germline V gives CDR1 SGDLS, CDR2 YYNGEE. The CDR3 spans 12 residues. The junction had 3 bases not matched to a gene; V was cut back by 3 bases and J by 6 bases. The DNA for the CDR3 is TGTGCCAGCAGCGCAGGACTAGGCGAGCAGTACTTC. Protein sequence: CASSAGLGEQYF.

The chain has TRBV5-4 and TRBJ2-3; tentatively, D is TRBD2 (6 bases). This CDR3 spans 12 amino acids. The V gene lost 5 bases and the J gene lost 2 bases, with 6 bases spanning the gap. From germline, CDR1 is SGHNT and CDR2 YYREEE (reference sequence). This chain's CDR3 is CASRRDTDTQYF. The CDR3 DNA reads TGTGCCAGCAGGCGGGACACAGATACGCAGTATTTT. Combining the CDR3 with reference TRBV5-4 and TRBJ2-3 gives the whole variable domain ETGVTQSPTHLIKTRGQQVTLRCSSQSGHNTVSWYQQALGQGPQFIFQYYREEENGRGNFPPRFSGLQFPNYSSELNVNALELDDSALYLCASRRDTDTQYFGPGTRLTVL.

V gene TRBV30 combines with J gene TRBJ1-6; the D gene is possibly TRBD1 (5 bases). Germline-derived CDR1 and CDR2 are GTSNPN and SVGIG (reference sequence). This CDR3 spans 17 amino acids. V shed 3 bases and J shed 0 bases, with 15 bases lying between them. The CDR3 loop is CAWSQPGLRSYNSPLHF. CDR3 in DNA: TGTGCCTGGAGCCAACCGGGACTCCGCTCCTATAATTCACCCCTCCACTTT.

In regard to this clone: An end of the junction differs from the germline gene, which may be a read error. The chain joins TRBV3-1 (or the pseudogene TRBV3-2) to TRBJ2-1, with TRBD2 matching over 10 bases. The length of the CDR3 is 16 residues. Germline V gene data show CDR1 as LGHDT and CDR2 as YNNKEL (reference sequence). The CDR3 protein is CASSLAGGGSYNEQFF. For the CDR3, the DNA is TGTGCCAGCAGCCTAGCGGGGGGTGGCTCCTACAATGAGCAATTCTTC.

J is TRBJ2-1 and V is TRBV18, with 13 positions matching TRBD2. This CDR3 has 17 amino acids. Germline CDR1 reads KGHSH; CDR2 reads LQKENI. The trim removed 3 bases at V and 3 bases at J, leaving 5 bases unmatched. The CDR3 nucleotides read TGTGCCAGCTCACCTTCCCGGACTAGCGGGGGCTACAATGAGCAGTTCTTC. It codes for CASSPSRTSGGYNEQFF.

The J gene is TRBJ2-2, the V gene TRBV19; tentatively, D is TRBD2 (6 bases). Per germline, CDR1 LNHDA and CDR2 SQIVND (reference sequence). The CDR3 contains 15 residues. V lost 4 bases and J lost 4, with 13 bases in between. CDR3 loop: CASSRIAEGTGELFF. CDR3 DNA: TGTGCCAGTAGTAGAATAGCGGAGGGCACCGGGGAGCTGTTTTTT.

This chain connects TRBV3-1 (or the pseudogene TRBV3-2) to TRBJ1-3; D remains ambiguous. Germline V CDR1 and CDR2: LGHDT, YNNKEL (reference sequence). This CDR3 spans 15 amino acids. The V end was cut by 4 bases, the J end by 0 bases, with 10 bases between. DNA of the CDR3: TGTGCCAGCAGCCGGACTCCTATCTCTGGAAACACCATATATTTT. Protein: CASSRTPISGNTIYF.

This rearrangement joins TRBV18 to TRBJ1-6; the D gene is possibly TRBD1 (5 bases). The V end lost 2 bases, the J end lost 7 bases, and 12 bases lay between the germline ends. This CDR3 comprises 15 residues. CDR1 KGHSH and CDR2 LQKENI come from the germline V gene. The CDR3 region has the DNA TGTGCCAGCTCACCAGATCAGGGATTGAATTCACCCCTCCACTTT. Encoded protein: CASSPDQGLNSPLHF.

For the CDR3, the DNA is TGTGCCAGCAGCTTAGAGGGGGGGGCCTATGGCTACACCTTC. Amino acid sequence: CASSLEGGAYGYTF. J is TRBJ1-2 and V is TRBV11-2; the D gene is possibly TRBD1 (6 bases). The V and J ends lost 0 bases and 4 bases respectively, with 9 bases between them. CDR1 SGHAT and CDR2 FQNNGV come from the germline V gene. The CDR3 is 14 residues long.

This clone has just one count. The J gene is TRBJ2-7, the V gene TRBV9, with unresolved D. Trimming took off 1 base at V and 3 bases at J, with 14 bases between the two ends. The length of the CDR3 is 15 residues. Germline CDR1 SGDLS, CDR2 YYNGEE. CDR3 sequence (DNA): TGTGCCAGCAGCGTACAGTCACAGCCTTTCTACGAGCAGTACTTC. Its translation: CASSVQSQPFYEQYF. The full variable domain, in which reference TRBV9 and TRBJ2-7 provide the parts outside the CDR3, is DSGVTQTPKHLITATGQRVTLRCSPRSGDLSVYWYQQSLDQGLQFLIQYYNGEERAKGNILERFSAQQFPDLHSELNLSSLELGDSALYFCASSVQSQPFYEQYFGPGTRLTVT.

The J gene is TRBJ1-3, the V gene TRBV5-1; D is unclear. Looked up from germline, CDR1 is SGHRS and CDR2 is YFSETQ. Trimming removed 1 base at V and 0 bases at J, with 5 bases between. The CDR3 consists of 14 residues. The CDR3 reads CASSLPGSGNTIYF. Here the CDR3 DNA reads TGCGCCAGCAGCTTGCCCGGCTCTGGAAACACCATATATTTT. Complete variable domain (other parts from reference TRBV5-1 and TRBJ1-3): KAGVTQTPRYLIKTRGQQVTLSCSPISGHRSVSWYQQTPGQGLQFLFEYFSETQRNKGNFPGRFSGRQFSNSRSEMNVSTLELGDSALYLCASSLPGSGNTIYFGEGSWLTVV.

This chain uses TRBV7-9 with TRBJ2-7; tentative D call: TRBD1 (7 bases). The CDR3 is 13 amino acids. Germline-derived CDR1 and CDR2 are SEHNR and FQNEAQ (reference sequence). Between the trimmed V and J ends, which lost 6 bases and 1 base, there was a span of 10 bases. As DNA, the CDR3 is TGTGCCAGCAGGCGGGACAGTTCCTACGAGCAGTACTTC. As protein: CASRRDSSYEQYF. Complete variable domain (other parts from reference TRBV7-9 and TRBJ2-7): DTGVSQNPRHKITKRGQNVTFRCDPISEHNRLYWYRQTLGQGPEFLTYFQNEAQLEKSRLLSDRFSAERPKGSFSTLEIQRTEQGDSAMYLCASRRDSSYEQYFGPGTRLTVT.

V gene TRBV10-3 combines with J gene TRBJ1-1, with TRBD1 identical over 7 bases. The V gene end was trimmed by 10 bases and the J gene end by 1 base; junction bases not matched to a gene: 9. Germline V gene sequence: CDR1 ENHRY, CDR2 SYGVKD. The CDR3 has 14 amino acids. The CDR3 here is CATSAQGGNTEAFF. The CDR3 nucleotides read TGTGCCACCTCTGCCCAGGGGGGGAACACTGAAGCTTTCTTT.

This sequence joins TRBV6-5 and TRBJ2-1; tentative D call: TRBD2 (6 bases). The V end lost 4 bases, the J end lost 7 bases, and 17 bases lay between the germline ends. There are 15 residues in the CDR3. CDR1 is MNHEY and CDR2 is SVGAGI in the germline V gene. This chain's CDR3 is CASSSFIGGENEQFF. The CDR3 DNA reads as TGTGCCAGCAGTTCGTTTATAGGAGGGGAGAATGAGCAGTTCTTC.

The count of this clone is one. J is TRBJ2-3 and V is TRBV6-5; D remains ambiguous. The CDR3 covers 12 residues. Per the germline V gene, CDR1 is MNHEY and CDR2 is SVGAGI. V lost 7 bases to trimming and J lost 5 bases, with 10 bases between them. CDR3 bases: TGTGCCAGCACCCTACCCGGAGATACGCAGTATTTT. Its protein product is CASTLPGDTQYF.

The chain employs TRBV6-1 and TRBJ2-3, with 9 bases aligning to TRBD2. J was trimmed by 6 bases and V by 4 bases; bases with no gene match: 20. CDR3 length: 19 residues. The germline V gene has CDR1 MNHNS and CDR2 SASEGT. In DNA form, the CDR3 reads TGTGCCAGCAGTGTGAGTCCTGATGGACTAGCGCGGCCGTCGGATACGCAGTATTTT. This encodes CASSVSPDGLARPSDTQYF.

V is TRBV9 and J is TRBJ1-2; 7 bases fit TRBD1. The CDR3 is made up of 14 amino acids. Germline trimming cut 3 bases from V and 2 bases from J; bases unmatched to any gene: 4. Germline CDR1 and CDR2: SGDLS and YYNGEE. This CDR3 is CASSALTGNYGYTF. The CDR3 DNA is TGTGCCAGCAGCGCCTTGACAGGGAACTATGGCTACACCTTC.

This chain links TRBV7-2 with TRBJ2-7; a possible D gene is TRBD2 (6 bases). The CDR3 spans 15 residues. The V gene's germline CDR1 is SGHTA and CDR2 FQGNSA. V shed 5 bases and J shed 0 bases, with 14 bases lying between them. CDR3 nucleotide sequence: TGTGCCAGCAGCAGCTTCTCGGGGGACTCCTACGAGCAGTACTTC. Its protein is CASSSFSGDSYEQYF.

The genes are TRBV27 and TRBJ2-7; 9 nucleotides line up with TRBD2. J was trimmed by 5 bases and V by 3 bases; bases with no gene match: 17. This CDR3 comprises 18 residues. Germline assignment: CDR1 MNHEY and CDR2 SMNVEV (reference sequence). CDR3 amino acids: CASSFSLAGSYTQDEQYF. CDR3 nucleotide sequence: TGTGCCAGCAGTTTTTCACTAGCGGGTTCTTATACCCAGGACGAGCAGTACTTC.

This chain uses TRBV5-1 with TRBJ1-1; unclear D gene. The CDR3 is 16 residues long. Trimming shortened V by 3 bases and J by 1 base, and 16 bases separated the two germline ends. In germline, CDR1 is SGHRS, CDR2 YFSETQ. CDR3 DNA sequence: TGCGCCAGCAGCTCCATAGGAGGAGCCTCGAACACTGAAGCTTTCTTT. Translating it yields CASSSIGGASNTEAFF. The full variable domain, with the rest looked up from reference TRBV5-1 and TRBJ1-1, is KAGVTQTPRYLIKTRGQQVTLSCSPISGHRSVSWYQQTPGQGLQFLFEYFSETQRNKGNFPGRFSGRQFSNSRSEMNVSTLELGDSALYLCASSSIGGASNTEAFFGQGTRLTVV.

As regards this clone: The same CDR3 is also encoded by other DNA sequences in this sample. This sequence joins TRBV27 and TRBJ1-1, with 8 bases identical to TRBD1. Trimming removed 7 bases from V and 1 base from J; junction bases left unmatched: 5. The V gene's germline CDR1 is MNHEY and CDR2 SMNVEV (reference sequence). The CDR3 sequence is 14 residues long. In DNA form, the CDR3 reads TGTGCCAGCAACCGACAGGGGCCGAACACTGAAGCTTTCTTT. Amino acids: CASNRQGPNTEAFF.

This chain uses TRBV5-1 with TRBJ1-1, with a tentative D call TRBD1 (5 bases). The CDR3 consists of 15 residues. Per germline, CDR1 SGHRS and CDR2 YFSETQ. Trimming pared 0 bases from V and 4 bases from J, leaving 13 bases between. This CDR3 reads CASSLDGGLGTEAFF. The CDR3, as DNA: TGCGCCAGCAGCTTGGACGGGGGTTTAGGCACTGAAGCTTTCTTT.

The count of this clone is one. This rearrangement joins TRBV2 to TRBJ1-6; maybe TRBD1 (6 bases). The CDR3 runs to 15 residues. V was cut by 5 bases and J by 8 bases, with 16 bases left in between. Germline CDR1 reads SNHLY; CDR2 reads FYNNEI. CDR3 in amino acids: CASSPTGVRDSPLHF. CDR3 coding DNA: TGTGCCAGCAGTCCGACAGGCGTTAGGGATTCACCCCTCCACTTT.

The chain carries TRBV18 and TRBJ2-1; 13 nucleotides line up with TRBD2. V shed 1 base and J 7 bases; nucleotides not matched to a gene: 4. There are 16 residues in the CDR3. Germline CDR1 is KGHSH and CDR2 is LQKENI. CDR3 region: CASSPRTSGGLNEQFF. The CDR3 nucleotides read TGTGCCAGCTCACCACGGACTAGCGGGGGCCTAAATGAGCAGTTCTTC.

This clone appeared many times. V is TRBV7-2 and J is TRBJ2-2; no firm D call. The CDR3 extends over 14 amino acids. Deletions cut 2 bases from V and 7 bases from J, with 11 bases between. Germline loops: CDR1 SGHTA, CDR2 FQGNSA. The CDR3 region is CASSLQPESGELFF. CDR3 bases: TGTGCCAGCAGCTTACAACCGGAGAGCGGGGAGCTGTTTTTT.